This T cell receptor (beta chain) originates from a study of metastatic and nonmetastatic thyroid tumors (TCRdb year 2020). A note on the overall study: For patients with malignant and with benign thyroid disease, the researchers compared repertoires between peripheral blood samples and tumor or nodule tissue samples.

The library was built by means of PCR. The data were produced on an Illumina HiSeq 4000. High-throughput sequencing was used to profile the TCR beta-chain CDR3 region of every patient. From the authors' description of their analysis: A classifier to discriminate distant-metastatic papillary thyroid cancer patients was built from CDR3 differences across clinicopathological groups. The Shannon index was used to measure repertoire diversity, and the Morisita-Horn index was used to measure how similar tumor and blood repertoires were. TCRdb handled the public reads itself, with Q25 trimming in fastp and clone calling in MiXCR, and kept productive beta chains. The V and J calls, along with clone size, are taken from TCRdb and not from the paper's own processing. This sample lists approximately 60,000 clones; more than 25% were detected once. Approximately 16% of the sample lies in the top ten. Points the paper makes about the study in general: In both blood and tumor samples, TCR beta diversity was reported to be significantly higher in malignant tumors than in benign nodules.

None of the patients had been given any treatment before thyroid surgery. The study retrospectively analysed patient clinical samples collected from the early 2010s to the late 2010s using T-cell receptor beta sequencing. This clone was recorded once. The specificity of this receptor is unknown. Base qualities are not recorded, but no much larger clone differs from it by a single base. Single-read evidence is weak. The receptor's source is a female donor with papillary thyroid cancer or a benign thyroid nodule (not recorded which). Some clones in this sample may be carry-over from other donors' samples. Source material: blood.

The CDR3 reads CAWSLGPGNTIYF. The DNA sequence reads TGTGCCTGGAGCCTGGGTCCTGGAAACACCATATATTTT. The V and J genes are TRBV30 and TRBJ1-3; the D gene is not confidently resolved. Trimming takes 3 bases from V and 2 bases from J, and the germline ends sit 8 bases apart. The CDR3, cysteine through phenylalanine, is 13 amino acids long. Only the CDR3 part of the read is kept: 39 bases, read in frame from the first base. Reading the germline V gene (reference sequence) gives CDR1 GTSNPN and CDR2 SVGIG.